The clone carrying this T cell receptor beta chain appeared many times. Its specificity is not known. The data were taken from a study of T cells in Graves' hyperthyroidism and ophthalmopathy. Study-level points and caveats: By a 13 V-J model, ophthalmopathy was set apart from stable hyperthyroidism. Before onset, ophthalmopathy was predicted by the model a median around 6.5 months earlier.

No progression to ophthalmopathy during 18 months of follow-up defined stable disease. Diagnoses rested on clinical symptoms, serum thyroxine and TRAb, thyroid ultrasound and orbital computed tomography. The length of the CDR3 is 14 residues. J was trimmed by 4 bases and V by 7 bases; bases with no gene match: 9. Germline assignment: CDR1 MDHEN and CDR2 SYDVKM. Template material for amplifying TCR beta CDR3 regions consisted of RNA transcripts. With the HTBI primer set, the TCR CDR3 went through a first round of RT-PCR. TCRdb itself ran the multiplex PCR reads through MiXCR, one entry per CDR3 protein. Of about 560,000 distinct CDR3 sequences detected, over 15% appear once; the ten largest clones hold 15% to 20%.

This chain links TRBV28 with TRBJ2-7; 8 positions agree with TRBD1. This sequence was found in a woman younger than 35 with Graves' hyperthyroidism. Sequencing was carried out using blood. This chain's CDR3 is CASTRSGGAYEQYF. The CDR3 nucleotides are TGTGCCAGCACCAGGTCAGGGGGCGCTTACGAGCAGTACTTC. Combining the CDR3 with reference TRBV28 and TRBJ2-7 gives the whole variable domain DVKVTQSSRYLVKRTGEKVFLECVQDMDHENMFWYRQDPGLGLRLIYFSYDVKMKEKGDIPEGYSVSREKKERFSLILESASTNQTSMYLCASTRSGGAYEQYFGPGTRLTVT.